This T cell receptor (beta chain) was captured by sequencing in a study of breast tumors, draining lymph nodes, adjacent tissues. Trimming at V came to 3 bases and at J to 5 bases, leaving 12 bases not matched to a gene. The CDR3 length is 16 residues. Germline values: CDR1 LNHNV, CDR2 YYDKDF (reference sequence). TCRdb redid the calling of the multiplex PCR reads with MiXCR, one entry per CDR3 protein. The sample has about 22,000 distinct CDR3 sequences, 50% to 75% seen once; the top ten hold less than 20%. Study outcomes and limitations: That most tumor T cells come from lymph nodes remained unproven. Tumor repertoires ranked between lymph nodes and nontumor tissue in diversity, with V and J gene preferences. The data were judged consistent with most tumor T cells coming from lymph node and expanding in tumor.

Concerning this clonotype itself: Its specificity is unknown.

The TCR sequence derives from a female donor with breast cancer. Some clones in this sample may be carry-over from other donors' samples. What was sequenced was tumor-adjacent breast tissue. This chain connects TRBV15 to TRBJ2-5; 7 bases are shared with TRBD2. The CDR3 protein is CATSRAGGRLGETQYF. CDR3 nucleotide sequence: TGTGCCACCAGCAGGGCCGGGGGGAGATTAGGGGAGACCCAGTACTTC.